The 9 T cell receptor beta chains below all came from one sample that was sequenced in a study of blood T cells in healthy people across ages. A second PCR of roughly 7 to 11 cycles used a sample-barcoded 5' primer and a J-beta primer mix. MiXCR, applied by TCRdb to the 5' RACE reads, yields one record per CDR3 protein. The sample includes 600,000 or so distinct CDR3 sequences, roughly 21% of them seen just once. The sequencing sample was made of blood. These receptors all come from a man between 70 and 80 years old in good health.

The V and J genes are TRBV15 and TRBJ1-1; D not resolved. The germline V gene encodes CDR1 LNHNV and CDR2 YYDKDF (reference sequence). Trimming removed 1 base from V and 4 bases from J, with 7 bases in between. The CDR3 contains 13 residues. The CDR3 DNA reads TGTGCCACCAGCAGAGGGGAGGTCACTGAAGCTTTCTTT. This codes for CATSRGEVTEAFF.

V is TRBV7-9 and J is TRBJ2-5; D is unclear. This CDR3 has 13 residues. Germline V gene sequence: CDR1 SEHNR, CDR2 FQNEAQ (reference sequence). Trimming shortened V by 1 base and J by 4 bases, and 7 bases separated the two germline ends. CDR3 in DNA: TGTGCCAGCAGCTTAGTTCCGTTAGAGACCCAGTACTTC. Its protein product is CASSLVPLETQYF. The full variable domain, in which reference TRBV7-9 and TRBJ2-5 provide the parts outside the CDR3, is DTGVSQNPRHKITKRGQNVTFRCDPISEHNRLYWYRQTLGQGPEFLTYFQNEAQLEKSRLLSDRFSAERPKGSFSTLEIQRTEQGDSAMYLCASSLVPLETQYFGPGTRLLVL.

Remarks on this clonotype: Here the CDR3 omits its conserved ending phenylalanine or tryptophan, so a read error is the likely source. The V and J genes are TRBV11-2 and TRBJ2-3; no definite D call. Looked up from germline, CDR1 is SGHAT and CDR2 is FQNNGV. The V end was cut by 0 bases, the J end by 5 bases, with 3 bases between. The CDR3 length is 12 residues. CDR3 in DNA: TGTGCCAGCAGCTTAGATTTAGATACGCAGTATTCT. Encoded protein: CASSLDLDTQYS.

The rearrangement joins TRBV28 to TRBJ1-4; 8 positions match TRBD1. V shed 6 bases and J 7 bases; nucleotides not matched to a gene: 7. The CDR3 consists of 14 residues. Looked up from germline, CDR1 is MDHEN and CDR2 is SYDVKM. DNA of the CDR3: TGTGCCAGCAGCCTTGCCAGGGGGCTTGAAAAACTGTTTTTT. This codes for CASSLARGLEKLFF.

V usage is TRBV20-1 and J usage is TRBJ1-1, with D hard to call. Looked up from germline, CDR1 is DFQATT and CDR2 is SNEGSKA (reference sequence). CDR3 length: 12 amino acids. V lost 1 base, J lost 7 bases, and 10 bases lay in between. This CDR3 is CSARGGVGEAFF. The CDR3 DNA sequence: TGCAGTGCTAGAGGCGGGGTCGGTGAAGCTTTCTTT.

The table lists this clonotype with many counts. The CDR3 DNA sequence: TGTGCCAGCCAGAGGGGTCAAGAGACCCAGTACTTC. Translated, it gives CASQRGQETQYF. This chain joins TRBV28 and TRBJ2-5; D may correspond to TRBD1 or TRBD2 (5 bases each). The CDR3 has 12 residues. Trimming shortened V by 8 bases and J by 2 bases, and 9 bases separated the two germline ends. Germline V gene data show CDR1 as MDHEN and CDR2 as SYDVKM.

This clonotype was recorded a few times. The gene calls are TRBV30 and TRBJ2-1, with 10 bases aligning to TRBD2. Germline CDR1 reads GTSNPN; CDR2 reads SVGIG (reference sequence). CDR3 length equals 17 residues. The ends lost 0 bases at V and 5 bases at J; junction bases unmatched: 10. The CDR3: CAWSVSRAGGTDNEQFF. The CDR3 bases are TGTGCCTGGAGTGTATCTCGAGCGGGAGGGACTGACAATGAGCAGTTCTTC.

This clonotype showed up just once. The chain is built from TRBV7-9 and TRBJ1-2; D is unclear. CDR1 is SEHNR and CDR2 is FQNEAQ in the germline V gene (reference sequence). This CDR3 is 11 amino acids long. With 8 bases removed from V and 8 bases from J, the gap between germline ends came to 12 bases. The CDR3 DNA reads as TGTGCCAGCGCACAAGTCGGGGGCTACACCTTC. Translating it yields CASAQVGGYTF.

This clonotype has a handful of counts. An end of the junction does not agree with germline; a read error may underlie this. The V call is TRBV7-9, the J call TRBJ2-3; 10 bases align to TRBD2. The CDR3 has 19 amino acids. Germline CDR1 is SEHNR and CDR2 is FQNEAQ (reference sequence). The CDR3: CSSSLEAGGPYTRTDTQYF. CDR3 DNA sequence: TGTTCCAGCAGCTTAGAAGCGGGAGGGCCCTATACTCGCACAGATACGCAGTATTTT.